The present entry profiles one T cell receptor beta chain with its context. This specimen comes from a study of blood T cell repertoires in COVID-19. The method was immunoSEQ multiplex PCR; TCRdb's version includes in-frame clones alone and lacks a portion of them. This sample has some 160,000 clones; around nine tenths occur once, and the top ten carry about 2.6%. Trimming at V came to 8 bases and at J to 9 bases, leaving 8 bases not matched to a gene. The germline V gene has CDR1 MDHEN and CDR2 SYDVKM. The CDR3 contains 12 residues. The rearrangement uses TRBV28 and TRBJ2-3; TRBD2 matches at 7 bases. Sequencing was carried out using peripheral blood. The clonotype originates from a woman older than 75 with COVID-19, enrolled during active disease. DNA for the CDR3: TGTGCCAGCTCCAGAGCGGGATCGACGCAGTATTTT. Translating gives CASSRAGSTQYF. The full variable domain, its missing parts supplied by reference TRBV28 and TRBJ2-3, is DVKVTQSSRYLVKRTGEKVFLECVQDMDHENMFWYRQDPGLGLRLIYFSYDVKMKEKGDIPEGYSVSREKKERFSLILESASTNQTSMYLCASSRAGSTQYFGPGTRLTVL.